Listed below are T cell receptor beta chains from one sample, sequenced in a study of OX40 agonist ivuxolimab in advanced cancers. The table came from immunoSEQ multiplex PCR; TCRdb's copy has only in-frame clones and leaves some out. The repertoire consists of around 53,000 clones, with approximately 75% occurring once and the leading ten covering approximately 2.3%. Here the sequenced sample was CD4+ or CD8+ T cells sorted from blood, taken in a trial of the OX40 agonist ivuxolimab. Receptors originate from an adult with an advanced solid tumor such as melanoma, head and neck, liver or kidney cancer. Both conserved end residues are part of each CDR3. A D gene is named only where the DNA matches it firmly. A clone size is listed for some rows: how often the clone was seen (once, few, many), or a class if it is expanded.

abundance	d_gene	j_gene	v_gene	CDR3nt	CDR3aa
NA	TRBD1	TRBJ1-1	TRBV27	TGTGCCAGCAGCCGCATCCCAGGGGGCGGGAACACTGAAGCTTTCTTT	CASSRIPGGGNTEAFF
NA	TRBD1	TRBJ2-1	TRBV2	TGTGCCAGCAGTAACAGGGGCGCCTACAATGAGCAGTTCTTC	CASSNRGAYNEQFF
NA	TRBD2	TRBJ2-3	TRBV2	TGTGCCAGCAGTGCCCCTAGCGGATACACAGATACGCAGTATTTT	CASSAPSGYTDTQYF
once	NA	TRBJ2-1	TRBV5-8	TGTGCCAGCAGCCTCACAGGGAGTTCCTACAATGAGCAGTTCTTC	CASSLTGSSYNEQFF
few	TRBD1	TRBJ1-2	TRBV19	TGTGCCAGTAGTCCCGGAACAGGGGGCTGGATCGATGGCTACACCTTC	CASSPGTGGWIDGYTF
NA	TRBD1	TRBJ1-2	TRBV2	TGTGCCAGCAGTCTCCGGGGAGGGGGCGAACAGGGCTACACCTTC	CASSLRGGGEQGYTF
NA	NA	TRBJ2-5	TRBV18	TGTGCCAGCTCACCAGCCAGAGAGACGGAGACCCAGTACTTC	CASSPARETETQYF
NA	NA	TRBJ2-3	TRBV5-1	TGCGCCAGCAGCTTGGCCGACTCCACAGATACGCAGTATTTT	CASSLADSTDTQYF
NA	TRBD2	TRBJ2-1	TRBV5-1	TGCGCCAGCAGCTTCAGCGGGGGGAGCTCCTACAATGAGCAGTTCTTC	CASSFSGGSSYNEQFF
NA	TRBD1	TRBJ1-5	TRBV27	TGTGCCAGCTCACCGGGACAGCTTATCAATCAGCCCCAGCATTTT	CASSPGQLINQPQHF
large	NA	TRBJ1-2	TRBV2	TGTGCCAGCAGTGAAGACGGAGGGAACTATGGCTACACCTTC	CASSEDGGNYGYTF
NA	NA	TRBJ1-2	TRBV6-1	TGTGCCAGCAGACCGAACTATGGCTACACCTTC	CASRPNYGYTF
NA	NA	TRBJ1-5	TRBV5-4	TGTGCCAGCAGCTTGTCCGGGTTTCAGCCCCAGCATTTT	CASSLSGFQPQHF
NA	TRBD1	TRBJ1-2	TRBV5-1	TGCGCCAGCAGCTGGACAGGGGGAACCGAATATGGCTACACCTTC	CASSWTGGTEYGYTF
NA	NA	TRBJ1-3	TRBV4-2	TGTGCCAGCAGCCAAGAGGCCAATTCTGGAAACACCATATATTTT	CASSQEANSGNTIYF
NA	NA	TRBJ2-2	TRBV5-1	TGCGCCAGCAGCTTGGTCCCCGGGGTCGGCACCGGGGAGCTGTTTTTT	CASSLVPGVGTGELFF
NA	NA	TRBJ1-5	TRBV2	TGTGCCAGCAGTGTTAGGGAAGGCAATCAGCCCCAGCATTTT	CASSVREGNQPQHF
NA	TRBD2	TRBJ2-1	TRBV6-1	TGTGCCAGCGCGACTAGCCTTAACTACAATGAGCAGTTCTTC	CASATSLNYNEQFF
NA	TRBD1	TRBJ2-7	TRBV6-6	TGTGCCAGCAGTTCCCCGGGACAGGGTCGAGACGAGCAGTACTTC	CASSSPGQGRDEQYF
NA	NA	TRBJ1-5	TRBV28	TGTGCCAGCAGTTTATGGGGGGCTCGGAATCAGCCCCAGCATTTT	CASSLWGARNQPQHF
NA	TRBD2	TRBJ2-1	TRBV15	TGTGCCACCAGCGCCCGGGACTATGGTGTGTATGAGCAGTTCTTC	CATSARDYGVYEQFF
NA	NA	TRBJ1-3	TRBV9	TGTGCCAGCAACACCGGGACGGCTGGAAACACCATATATTTT	CASNTGTAGNTIYF
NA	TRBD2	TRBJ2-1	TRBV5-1	TGCGCCAGCAGCTTGGAAGGACTAGCCCACAATGAGCAGTTCTTC	CASSLEGLAHNEQFF
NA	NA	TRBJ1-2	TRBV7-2	TGTGCCAGCAGCTTTGCGGGTTCTAACTATGGCTACACCTTC	CASSFAGSNYGYTF
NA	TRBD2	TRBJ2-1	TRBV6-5	TGTGCCAGCAGTTTACTAGCGGGAGACGCCAATGAGCAGTTCTTC	CASSLLAGDANEQFF
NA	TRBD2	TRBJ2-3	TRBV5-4	TGTGCCAGCAGCTTCGGGACTAGCGGGGGGGCCAGAGATACGCAGTATTTT	CASSFGTSGGARDTQYF
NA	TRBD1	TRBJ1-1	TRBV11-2	TGTGCCAGCAGACCTACAGGGGTTGACACTGAAGCTTTCTTT	CASRPTGVDTEAFF
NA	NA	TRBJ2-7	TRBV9	TGTGCCAGCAGCCTTGACTCCATGCCCACCTACGAGCAGTACTTC	CASSLDSMPTYEQYF
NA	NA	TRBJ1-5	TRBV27	TGTGCCAGCGCCCGAGGGGCAGGGGGCAATCAGCCCCAGCATTTT	CASARGAGGNQPQHF
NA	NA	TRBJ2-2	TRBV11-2	TGTGCCAGCAGCTTAGATTTATACAGGGCCACCGGGGAGCTGTTTTTT	CASSLDLYRATGELFF
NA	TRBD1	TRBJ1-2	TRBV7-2	TGTGCCAGCAGCCCCCAGACAGGGGGCGTCTATGGCTACACCTTC	CASSPQTGGVYGYTF
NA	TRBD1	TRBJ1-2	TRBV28	TGTGCCAGCAGTACGCCGGGACAGGGGCTTTTGGATGGCTACACCTTC	CASSTPGQGLLDGYTF
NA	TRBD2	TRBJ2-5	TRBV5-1	TGCGCCAGCAGCCCGGGGACTAGCGGAGAGACCCAGTACTTC	CASSPGTSGETQYF
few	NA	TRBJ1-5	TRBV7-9	TGTGCCAGCAGCCCGGGGGCGGGCAAAAACTCTGGCAATCAGCCCCAGCATTTT	CASSPGAGKNSGNQPQHF
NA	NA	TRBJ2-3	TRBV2	TGTGCCAGCAAGAGAAGACCGGGTAGCACAGATACGCAGTATTTT	CASKRRPGSTDTQYF
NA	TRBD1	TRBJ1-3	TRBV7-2	TGTGCCAGCAGCTTAACCTCAGGGGGCGGAAACACCATATATTTT	CASSLTSGGGNTIYF
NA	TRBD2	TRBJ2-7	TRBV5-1	TGCGCCAGCAGCTTGGAGGGACTAGGCGGCGAGCAGTACTTC	CASSLEGLGGEQYF
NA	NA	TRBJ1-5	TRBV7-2	TGTGCCAGCAGCATCGACTCAGGGAAACGGCCCCAGCATTTT	CASSIDSGKRPQHF
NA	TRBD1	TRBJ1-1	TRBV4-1	TGCGCCAGCAGTTTCGGACAGGGGGCATTCAGCACTGAAGCTTTCTTT	CASSFGQGAFSTEAFF
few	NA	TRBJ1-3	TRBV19	TGTGCCAGTAGTATGGGCGGACCTTTGAGCTCTGGAAACACCATATATTTT	CASSMGGPLSSGNTIYF
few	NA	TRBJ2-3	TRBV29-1	TGCAGCGTTGCACAGCCCACAGATACGCAGTATTTT	CSVAQPTDTQYF
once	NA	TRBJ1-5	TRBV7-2	TGTGCCAGCAGCCCCGTGGGGATTGGCATGGCCCAGCATTTT	CASSPVGIGMAQHF
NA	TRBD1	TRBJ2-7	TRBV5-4	TGTGCCAGCAGCAAGGACAGGGAGTACGAGCAGTACTTC	CASSKDREYEQYF
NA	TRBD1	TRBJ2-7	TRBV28	TGTGCCAGCAGTCGGCTAGGGACAGCCTACGAGCAGTACTTC	CASSRLGTAYEQYF
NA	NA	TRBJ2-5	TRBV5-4	TGTGCCAGCAGCTTCGGTCGGAAAGAGACCCAGTACTTC	CASSFGRKETQYF
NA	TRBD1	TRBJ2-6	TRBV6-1	TGTGCCAGCAGAGAAGACAGGGCTGGGGCCAACGTCCTGACTTTC	CASREDRAGANVLTF
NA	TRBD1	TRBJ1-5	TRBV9	TGTGCCAGCAGCCCAGAGGACAGGGGATATCAGCCCCAGCATTTT	CASSPEDRGYQPQHF
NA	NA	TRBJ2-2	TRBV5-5	TGTGCCAGCAGCGCCCAAACCAGGAACCCCGGGGAGCTGTTTTTT	CASSAQTRNPGELFF
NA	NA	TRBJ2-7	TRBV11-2	TGTGCCAGCAGCCTAGGAGGACAGAGTGAGCAGTACTTC	CASSLGGQSEQYF
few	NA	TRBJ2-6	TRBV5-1	TGCGCCAGCACCATAAATGACAATTCTCTAACCTCTGGGGCCAACGTCCTGACTTTC	CASTINDNSLTSGANVLTF
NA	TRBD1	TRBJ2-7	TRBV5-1	TGCGCCAGCAGCCCGCGGACAGGAAGCTCCTACGAGCAGTACTTC	CASSPRTGSSYEQYF
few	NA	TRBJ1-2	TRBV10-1	TGCGCCAGCAGTGCCGGGACTAACTATGGCTACACCTTC	CASSAGTNYGYTF
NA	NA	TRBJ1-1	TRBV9	TGTGCCAGCAGCGTAGGGAGTCGTCCCGCTGAAGCTTTCTTT	CASSVGSRPAEAFF
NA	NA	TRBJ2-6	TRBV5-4	TGTGCCAGCAGCTTCAAGACTGACTCTGGGGCCAACGTCCTGACTTTC	CASSFKTDSGANVLTF